These 32 T cell receptor beta chains originate from one sample sequenced in a study of blood T cell repertoires in COVID-19. The protocol was immunoSEQ multiplex PCR, while the TCRdb copy is restricted to in-frame clones and leaves out a portion. The data show roughly 140,000 clones, around 81% seen once. The sequencing sample was made of peripheral blood. These TCRs come from a human donor in a cohort sampled during active COVID-19.

This clone was observed a single time. CDR3 region: CASSLEGQGSVGGAFF. CDR3 DNA: TGTGCCAGCAGCTTAGAGGGACAGGGGAGTGTCGGTGGAGCTTTCTTT. The chain couples TRBV7-2 to TRBJ1-1; 10 bases are shared with TRBD1. The germline V gene encodes CDR1 SGHTA and CDR2 FQGNSA. V was pared by 1 base and J by 10 bases, with 12 bases of the junction left unmatched. This CDR3 has 16 residues.

The V and J genes are TRBV7-8 and TRBJ2-7; 7 nucleotides line up with TRBD1. CDR1 is SGHVS and CDR2 is FQNEAQ in the germline V gene. After removal of 5 bases from V and 3 bases from J, the junction contained 4 bases not matched to a gene. There are 13 residues in the CDR3. CDR3 in amino acids: CASSRDSRYEQYF. Here the CDR3 DNA reads TGTGCCAGCAGCAGGGACAGCCGCTACGAGCAGTACTTC.

V and J are TRBV28 and TRBJ2-3; the match to TRBD2 covers 11 bases. Germline trimming cut 4 bases from V and 2 bases from J; bases unmatched to any gene: 5. This CDR3 has 16 residues. Germline loops: CDR1 MDHEN, CDR2 SYDVKM. The CDR3 DNA reads as TGTGCCAGCAGTTCAGGGACTAGCGGAATCACAGATACGCAGTATTTT. Protein sequence: CASSSGTSGITDTQYF.

The chain has TRBV7-9 and TRBJ2-3; maybe TRBD2 (5 bases). In germline, CDR1 is SEHNR, CDR2 FQNEAQ (reference sequence). The germline V and J ends were trimmed by 0 bases and 3 bases, with 7 bases remaining between them. CDR3 length equals 14 residues. In DNA, the CDR3 is TGTGCCAGCAGCTTAGCGTGGGAGACAGATACGCAGTATTTT. Amino acid sequence: CASSLAWETDTQYF.

This chain links TRBV9 with TRBJ2-7, with 7 bases matching TRBD2. Looked up from germline, CDR1 is SGDLS and CDR2 is YYNGEE. Trimming removed 0 bases from V and 6 bases from J; junction bases left unmatched: 6. This CDR3 spans 14 amino acids. CDR3 in amino acids: CASSVEWGGSEQYF. The CDR3 DNA is TGTGCCAGCAGCGTAGAGTGGGGGGGTTCCGAGCAGTACTTC.

The chain combines TRBV5-4 with TRBJ2-7, with TRBD1 identical over 7 bases. The V segment lost 3 bases and the J segment 1 base; nucleotides outside the gene matches: 7. The germline CDR1 and CDR2 sequences are SGHNT and YYREEE (reference sequence). This CDR3 is 15 amino acids long. CDR3 sequence (DNA): TGTGCCAGCAGCTCCAGACAGGGTGGGTCCTACGAGCAGTACTTC. Protein product: CASSSRQGGSYEQYF.

The V gene is TRBV5-1, the J gene TRBJ2-3; D is uncertain. The CDR3 length is 13 residues. Germline-derived CDR1 and CDR2 are SGHRS and YFSETQ. The V gene lost 0 bases and the J gene lost 1 base, with 3 bases spanning the gap. The CDR3 region is CASSLGGTDTQYF. CDR3 coding DNA: TGCGCCAGCAGCTTGGGAGGCACAGATACGCAGTATTTT.

The chain carries TRBV7-2 and TRBJ1-6; D unresolved. There are 15 residues in the CDR3. Germline CDR1 reads SGHTA; CDR2 reads FQGNSA. Trimming removed 4 bases from V and 0 bases from J, with 7 bases in between. This CDR3 is CASSSSSSYNSPLHF. The CDR3 bases are TGTGCCAGCAGCTCGTCTAGCTCCTATAATTCACCCCTCCACTTT.

The chain couples TRBV29-1 to TRBJ2-3; 9 nucleotides match TRBD2. The V segment lost 6 bases and the J segment 2 bases; nucleotides outside the gene matches: 9. Germline V gene lookup returns CDR1 SQVTM and CDR2 ANQGSEA. This CDR3 spans 15 amino acids. CDR3 DNA sequence: TGCAGCGTCGTCCAACTAGCGGGCCCCACAGATACGCAGTATTTT. Its protein is CSVVQLAGPTDTQYF.

The V and J genes are TRBV18 and TRBJ2-7, with D hard to call. The CDR3 covers 12 residues. Trimming left V 2 bases short and J 7 bases short, with 9 bases between. Germline CDR1 reads KGHSH; CDR2 reads LQKENI. The CDR3 DNA follows: TGTGCCAGCTCACCATCCGCTACGGAGCAGTACTTC. Translation gives CASSPSATEQYF. Based on the CDR3 plus reference TRBV18 and TRBJ2-7, the full variable domain is NAGVMQNPRHLVRRRGQEARLRCSPMKGHSHVYWYRQLPEEGLKFMVYLQKENIIDESGMPKERFSAEFPKEGPSILRIQQVVRGDSAAYFCASSPSATEQYFGPGTRLTVT.

This sequence joins TRBV5-1 and TRBJ2-7; TRBD2 might be the D (5 bases). The CDR3 sequence is 12 residues long. Germline V lookup: CDR1 SGHRS, CDR2 YFSETQ. Deletions cut 7 bases from V and 7 bases from J, with 15 bases between. The CDR3, as DNA: TGCGCCAGCCGGAAGGGAGAAACTGAGCAGTACTTC. This encodes CASRKGETEQYF.

The rearrangement joins TRBV6-2 or TRBV6-3 to TRBJ2-2; no reliable D call. Trimming removed 5 bases from V and 7 bases from J, with 8 bases in between. The germline V gene has CDR1 MNHEY and CDR2 SVGEGT. This CDR3 has 12 residues. The CDR3 loop is CASSLSRGELFF. The CDR3 region has the DNA TGTGCCAGCAGTCTATCTCGCGGGGAGCTGTTTTTT.

CDR3 nucleotides: TGTGCCAGCAGTTGCAGACTAGCGGGAGGGTATGTTGATTGTCACGAGCAGTACTTC. This encodes CASSCRLAGGYVDCHEQYF. The chain is built from TRBV6-2 or TRBV6-3 and TRBJ2-7; 14 bases match TRBD2. There are 19 residues in the CDR3. Germline CDR1 MNHEY, CDR2 SVGEGT. After removal of 4 bases from V and 5 bases from J, the junction contained 16 bases not matched to a gene.

In this sample, this clone turned up once. V is TRBV18 and J is TRBJ1-5; 9 nucleotides align to TRBD1. The CDR3 contains 18 residues. The germline V gene has CDR1 KGHSH and CDR2 LQKENI. The ends lost 3 bases at V and 2 bases at J; junction bases unmatched: 11. The CDR3 region is CASSPTTGGYKRNQPQHF. In DNA, the CDR3 is TGTGCCAGCTCACCGACAACAGGGGGCTACAAACGCAATCAGCCCCAGCATTTT. Full variable domain (rest looked up from reference TRBV18 and TRBJ1-5): NAGVMQNPRHLVRRRGQEARLRCSPMKGHSHVYWYRQLPEEGLKFMVYLQKENIIDESGMPKERFSAEFPKEGPSILRIQQVVRGDSAAYFCASSPTTGGYKRNQPQHFGDGTRLSIL.

This sequence joins TRBV28 and TRBJ2-7; 9 bases map to TRBD1. CDR1 is MDHEN, CDR2 SYDVKM, per germline. This CDR3 region has 13 residues. Trimming removed 6 bases from V and 1 base from J; junction bases left unmatched: 1. CDR3: CASRTGGSYEQYF. In nucleotides, the CDR3 is TGTGCCAGCAGGACAGGGGGGTCCTACGAGCAGTACTTC.

V gene TRBV3-1 (or the pseudogene TRBV3-2) combines with J gene TRBJ1-5; D unresolved. The CDR3 has 14 amino acids. Germline V gene data show CDR1 as LGHDT and CDR2 as YNNKEL (reference sequence). With 6 bases removed from V and 2 bases from J, the gap between germline ends came to 11 bases. The CDR3 coding sequence is TGTGCCAGCAGAGAACAGAGACGCAATCAGCCCCAGCATTTT. It yields the protein CASREQRRNQPQHF.

The gene calls are TRBV19 and TRBJ1-2; no clear D. Trimming left V 1 base short and J 0 bases short, with 9 bases between. Germline V CDR1 and CDR2: LNHDA, SQIVND (reference sequence). This CDR3 region has 15 residues. CDR3 region: CASSIVAVSNYGYTF. The CDR3 DNA is TGTGCCAGTAGTATAGTGGCAGTATCTAACTATGGCTACACCTTC.

The chain combines TRBV6-2 or TRBV6-3 with TRBJ2-7, with 8 bases fitting TRBD1. The CDR3 has 14 amino acids. Trimming cost V 6 bases and J 3 bases; bases outside gene matches: 7. Per the germline V gene, CDR1 is MNHEY and CDR2 is SVGEGT. The CDR3 reads CASSLLRGLYEQYF. For the CDR3, the DNA is TGTGCCAGCAGCCTACTCAGGGGGCTCTACGAGCAGTACTTC.

The chain employs TRBV6-5 and TRBJ2-1, with TRBD1 identical over 8 bases. The ends lost 6 bases at V and 4 bases at J; junction bases unmatched: 5. Germline values: CDR1 MNHEY, CDR2 SVGAGI. The CDR3 covers 14 residues. CDR3 DNA: TGTGCCAGCAGGGGGGACAGGATTTACAATGAGCAGTTCTTC. Its protein product is CASRGDRIYNEQFF.

In DNA form, the CDR3 reads TGTGCCAGCAGCTTGGCGGGAACCAACAATGAGCAGTTCTTC. Protein: CASSLAGTNNEQFF. V gene TRBV7-3 combines with J gene TRBJ2-1, with D possibly matching TRBD2 (6 bases). The V end lost 3 bases, the J end lost 5 bases, and 11 bases lay between the germline ends. Germline V lookup: CDR1 SGHTA, CDR2 FQGTGA. The CDR3 totals 14 residues. The full variable domain, completed using reference TRBV7-3 and TRBJ2-1, is GAGVSQTPSNKVTEKGKYVELRCDPISGHTALYWYRQSLGQGPEFLIYFQGTGAADDSGLPNDRFFAVRPEGSVSTLKIQRTERGDSAVYLCASSLAGTNNEQFFGPGTRLTVL.

The J gene is TRBJ2-7, the V gene TRBV15; D is perhaps TRBD2 (7 bases). The V gene's germline CDR1 is LNHNV and CDR2 YYDKDF (reference sequence). This CDR3 comprises 15 residues. The V and J ends lost 5 bases and 2 bases respectively, with 16 bases between them. CDR3 loop: CATSEGGDPTYEQYF. DNA for the CDR3: TGTGCCACCAGCGAGGGGGGGGACCCAACCTACGAGCAGTACTTC.

The chain links TRBV3-1 (or the pseudogene TRBV3-2) to TRBJ2-7; 9 bases match TRBD1. The junction had 6 bases not matched to a gene; V was cut back by 5 bases and J by 1 base. Germline CDR1 reads LGHDT; CDR2 reads YNNKEL (reference sequence). This CDR3 spans 15 amino acids. CDR3 sequence: CASSKTGTGSYEQYF. The CDR3 DNA follows: TGTGCCAGCAGCAAAACCGGGACAGGGTCCTACGAGCAGTACTTC.

The chain links TRBV5-6 to TRBJ2-3; 10 positions match TRBD2. The junction had 5 bases not matched to a gene; V was cut back by 2 bases and J by 2 bases. CDR3 length: 16 amino acids. Per germline, CDR1 SGHDT and CDR2 YYEEEE. The CDR3: CASSFWTSGFTDTQYF. Written as DNA, the CDR3 is TGTGCCAGCAGCTTCTGGACTAGCGGATTCACAGATACGCAGTATTTT. The variable domain in full, completed from reference TRBV5-6 and TRBJ2-3, reads DAGVTQSPTHLIKTRGQQVTLRCSPKSGHDTVSWYQQALGQGPQFIFQYYEEEERQRGNFPDRFSGHQFPNYSSELNVNALLLGDSALYLCASSFWTSGFTDTQYFGPGTRLTVL.

The CDR3 DNA sequence: TGTGCCAGCAGCCCAGCTACAGGAATATTTAGCAATCAGCCCCAGCATTTT. This translates into CASSPATGIFSNQPQHF. The chain couples TRBV7-9 to TRBJ1-5, with D possibly being TRBD1 (5 bases). The V gene lost 5 bases and the J gene lost 0 bases, with 17 bases spanning the gap. The CDR3 totals 17 residues. The germline gives CDR1 SEHNR, CDR2 FQNEAQ (reference sequence).

The chain is built from TRBV7-9 and TRBJ2-5; a weak D match, TRBD1 (5 bases). This CDR3 spans 14 amino acids. Germline values: CDR1 SEHNR, CDR2 FQNEAQ (reference sequence). Trimming shortened V by 5 bases and J by 3 bases, and 13 bases separated the two germline ends. CDR3 in amino acids: CASSRQFSEETQYF. In nucleotides, the CDR3 is TGTGCCAGCAGCCGACAGTTTTCTGAAGAGACCCAGTACTTC.

The chain employs TRBV7-2 and TRBJ2-7; 7 bases are shared with TRBD2. J lost 9 bases, V lost 5 bases, and 10 bases had no gene match. The CDR3 spans 13 residues. Germline loops: CDR1 SGHTA, CDR2 FQGNSA. As DNA, the CDR3 is TGTGCCAGCAGCGGGGACTACCTACGAGGGCAGTACTTC. Translating gives CASSGDYLRGQYF.

This clone was counted between two and nine times. V is TRBV27 and J is TRBJ2-7; 8 bases fit TRBD2. Germline trimming cut 6 bases from V and 7 bases from J; bases unmatched to any gene: 11. The CDR3 length is 14 residues. The germline gives CDR1 MNHEY, CDR2 SMNVEV (reference sequence). Here the CDR3 DNA reads TGTGCCAGCAGATCAACGGGGGGGCGTGGGGAGCAGTACTTC. Translating gives CASRSTGGRGEQYF.

This clone occurred once. This chain links TRBV7-9 with TRBJ2-7; the D gene is possibly TRBD2 (6 bases). Trimming removed 1 base from V and 3 bases from J, with 10 bases in between. The CDR3 contains 14 residues. Germline lookup yields CDR1 SEHNR and CDR2 FQNEAQ (reference sequence). This chain's CDR3 is CASSLVWTNYEQYF. CDR3 coding DNA: TGTGCCAGCAGCTTAGTTTGGACTAACTACGAGCAGTACTTC.

V and J are TRBV5-1 and TRBJ1-1; TRBD1 is a possible D gene (6 bases). The V end lost 4 bases, the J end lost 6 bases, and 22 bases lay between the germline ends. Per the germline V gene, CDR1 is SGHRS and CDR2 is YFSETQ. CDR3 length equals 16 residues. The CDR3 is CASSPEAGTKGAEAFF. The CDR3 coding sequence is TGCGCCAGCAGCCCAGAGGCCGGGACAAAAGGTGCTGAAGCTTTCTTT.

The V and J genes are TRBV4-2 and TRBJ2-5; tentative D call: TRBD2 (5 bases). This CDR3 has 14 residues. Trimming stripped 3 bases from V and 5 bases from J, with 13 bases between. CDR1 and CDR2 (germline): LGHNA, YNFKEQ. CDR3 protein: CASSQGAGRETQYF. The DNA for the CDR3 is TGTGCCAGCAGCCAGGGAGCCGGCCGGGAGACCCAGTACTTC.

This chain links TRBV6-7 with TRBJ1-1; 9 positions agree with TRBD1. TRBV6-7 is reported as an ORF; its role is uncertain. This CDR3 spans 15 amino acids. V was pared by 2 bases and J by 3 bases, with 4 bases of the junction left unmatched. The DNA of the CDR3 is TGTGCCAGCAGTTACCAAACAGGGGGCCACACTGAAGCTTTCTTT. It specifies CASSYQTGGHTEAFF.

The chain couples TRBV7-9 to TRBJ2-7; TRBD1 agrees at 7 bases. The CDR3 sequence is 15 residues long. CDR1 and CDR2 (germline): SEHNR, FQNEAQ (reference sequence). J was trimmed by 3 bases and V by 3 bases; bases with no gene match: 8. CDR3 nucleotides: TGTGCCAGCAGCTTCCGACAGGGAAAGAACTACGAGCAGTACTTC. This encodes CASSFRQGKNYEQYF.